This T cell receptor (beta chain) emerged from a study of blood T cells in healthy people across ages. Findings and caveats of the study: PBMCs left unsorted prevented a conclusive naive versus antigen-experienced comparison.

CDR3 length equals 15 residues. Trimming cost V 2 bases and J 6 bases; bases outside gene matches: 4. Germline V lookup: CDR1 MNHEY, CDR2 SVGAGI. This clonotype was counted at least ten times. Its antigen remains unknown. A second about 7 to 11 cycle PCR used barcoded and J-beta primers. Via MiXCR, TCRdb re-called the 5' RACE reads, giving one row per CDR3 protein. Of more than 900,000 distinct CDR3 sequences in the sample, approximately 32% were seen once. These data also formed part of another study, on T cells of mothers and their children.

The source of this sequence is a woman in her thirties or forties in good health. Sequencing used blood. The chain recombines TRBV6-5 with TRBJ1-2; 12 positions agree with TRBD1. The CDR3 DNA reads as TGTGCCAGCAGTTACGGAGGGACAGGGGGCGATGGCTACACCTTC. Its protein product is CASSYGGTGGDGYTF.